What follows are 8 T cell receptor beta chains derived from one specimen sequenced in a study of blood T cells in healthy people across ages (dated by TCRdb to 2013 to 2016). Receptor amplification or capture employed 5' RACE. The instrument was an Illumina HiSeq 2500. A second roughly 7 to 11 cycle PCR used a sample-barcoded 5' primer and a J-beta primer mix. Through fastp at Q25 and MiXCR, TCRdb rebuilt clones from the public reads, retaining in-frame beta chains. Rows with a matching CDR3 protein are joined into one entry that keeps the most common DNA and genes. Across this sample there are fewer than 900,000 distinct CDR3 sequences, with around 36% seen only once. Under 15% of the sample rests with the top ten. Sequenced sample: blood. The receptors were gathered from a man between 18 and 35 years old in good health.

The chain joins TRBV4-1 to TRBJ1-1, with 10 bases that match TRBD1. Per germline, CDR1 MGHRA and CDR2 YSYEKL. The J segment lost 1 base and the V segment lost 1 base, leaving 3 bases of the junction unmatched. CDR3 size: 16 residues. The CDR3 loop is CASSQGRDRGNTEAFF. DNA for the CDR3: TGCGCCAGCAGCCAAGGTCGGGACAGGGGGAACACTGAAGCTTTCTTT.

At least ten counts were recorded for this clonotype. The gene calls are TRBV20-1 and TRBJ2-1; D not resolved. Germline assignment: CDR1 DFQATT and CDR2 SNEGSKA (reference sequence). The CDR3 has 12 residues. The germline V and J ends were trimmed by 4 bases and 9 bases, with 13 bases remaining between them. CDR3 loop: CSANLQSSEQFF. In nucleotides, the CDR3 is TGCAGTGCTAATTTACAGTCCTCTGAGCAGTTCTTC.

Comment on this clonotype: This clone may be a read error of a much larger clone one base away. The chain uses TRBV5-1 and TRBJ2-1; D gene unclear. The assigned J gene may be wrong: the sequence end matches TRBJ2-7 better. Looked up from germline, CDR1 is SGHRS and CDR2 is YFSETQ. There are 14 residues in the CDR3. The CDR3 spells CASTLGSLYNEQYF. The CDR3 nucleotides are TGCGCCAGCACCCTGGGCTCGTTATACAATGAGCAGTACTTC.

This clonotype was counted ten times or more. V and J are TRBV12-3 or TRBV12-4 and TRBJ2-1; D uncertain. V lost 6 bases and J 5 bases, leaving 11 bases between the germline ends. CDR3 size: 13 residues. The chain's CDR3 is CASSHTLDNEQFF. In nucleotides, the CDR3 is TGTGCCAGCAGCCATACCCTTGACAATGAGCAGTTCTTC.

This clonotype appeared a few times. The chain combines TRBV5-1 with TRBJ2-3; 7 positions match TRBD2. Germline V gives CDR1 SGHRS, CDR2 YFSETQ. Germline trimming cut 5 bases from V and 2 bases from J; bases unmatched to any gene: 8. The CDR3 has 15 residues. The CDR3 spells CASSFDGGTTDTQYF. CDR3 DNA sequence: TGCGCCAGCAGTTTTGACGGGGGGACCACAGATACGCAGTATTTT.

About this clonotype: It may be a read error: a sequence one base away is much more abundant. The CDR3 bases are TGCGCCAGCAGCTTGGGACAGGGGGTGGACAATGAGCAGTACTTC. Translation gives CASSLGQGVDNEQYF. The V and J genes are TRBV5-1 and TRBJ2-5, with 9 bases matching TRBD1. CDR1 is SGHRS and CDR2 is YFSETQ in the germline V gene. Trimming removed 0 bases from V and 11 bases from J; junction bases left unmatched: 11. The CDR3 runs to 15 residues.

This clonotype was seen a few times. V and J are TRBV12-3 or TRBV12-4 and TRBJ1-1; a weak D match, TRBD1 (5 bases). V was trimmed by 4 bases and J by 10 bases, leaving 10 bases between them. CDR3 length: 11 amino acids. This CDR3 reads CASSSNGGAFF. For the CDR3, the DNA is TGTGCCAGCAGTTCGAATGGGGGAGCTTTCTTT.

This chain joins TRBV20-1 and TRBJ2-7; maybe TRBD1 (6 bases). Germline CDR1 reads DFQATT; CDR2 reads SNEGSKA (reference sequence). The V end was cut by 5 bases, the J end by 4 bases, with 9 bases between. This CDR3 has 11 residues. The CDR3 DNA sequence: TGCAGTGCTGAGGGGGAGTACGAGCAGTACTTC. It codes for CSAEGEYEQYF.